A single sample is the source of the 26 T cell receptor beta chains below, sequenced in a study of T cells after yellow fever vaccination. TCRdb re-derived calls from the 5' RACE reads in MiXCR, one entry per CDR3 protein. The sample lists approximately 450,000 distinct CDR3 sequences; around a sixth were seen once. Source: PBMCs, taken before the yellow fever booster vaccination. Receptor source: a man aged 18 to 29 who received the YFV17D yellow fever vaccine.

V gene TRBV7-2 combines with J gene TRBJ2-3; 14 nucleotides line up with TRBD2. The CDR3 has 15 amino acids. Per germline, CDR1 SGHTA and CDR2 FQGNSA. The V gene end was trimmed by 2 bases and the J gene end by 9 bases; junction bases not matched to a gene: 4. The CDR3 bases are TGTGCCAGCAGCTTACGGGGGACTAGCGGGGGAACGCAGTATTTT. This sequence encodes CASSLRGTSGGTQYF.

This clonotype appeared a few times. The V and J genes are TRBV12-3 or TRBV12-4 and TRBJ2-1; D gene uncertain. The CDR3 totals 12 residues. V was trimmed by 4 bases and J by 7 bases, leaving 8 bases between them. DNA for the CDR3: TGTGCCAGCAGTTCGCCCGATAATGAGCAGTTCTTC. This translates into CASSSPDNEQFF.

V and J are TRBV29-1 and TRBJ2-5; TRBD1 might be the D (6 bases). Deletions cut 3 bases from V and 5 bases from J, with 16 bases between. CDR1 is SQVTM, CDR2 ANQGSEA, per germline. The length of the CDR3 is 14 residues. The CDR3 coding sequence is TGCAGCGTTGACGTGGGGGCCCTGGGGGAGACCCAGTACTTC. It encodes CSVDVGALGETQYF.

The chain has TRBV7-2 and TRBJ2-5; TRBD1 aligns across 9 bases. The ends lost 5 bases at V and 5 bases at J; junction bases unmatched: 9. Germline V gene lookup returns CDR1 SGHTA and CDR2 FQGNSA. CDR3 length equals 15 residues. The CDR3 sequence is CASSPPRTGAETQYF. The CDR3 region has the DNA TGTGCCAGCAGCCCGCCGCGGACAGGGGCGGAGACCCAGTACTTC.

This clonotype appeared a few times. The chain uses TRBV6-5 and TRBJ2-7; a possible D gene is TRBD1 (6 bases). CDR3 length: 15 residues. CDR1 is MNHEY, CDR2 SVGAGI, per germline. V was clipped by 4 bases and J by 3 bases, with 16 bases between them. CDR3 nucleotides: TGTGCCAGCAGTTGGACGCAACGGACAGACTACGAGCAGTACTTC. Protein product: CASSWTQRTDYEQYF.

This clonotype was observed a few times. This sequence joins TRBV11-2 and TRBJ1-1, with D possibly matching TRBD1 (5 bases). V dropped 5 bases and J dropped 8 bases, with 21 bases sitting between them. CDR3 length: 15 residues. The germline V gene encodes CDR1 SGHAT and CDR2 FQNNGV. The CDR3 reads CASSLSGTLPSEAFF. The CDR3 DNA reads TGTGCCAGCAGCCTGTCCGGGACCCTCCCTTCCGAAGCTTTCTTT.

The rearrangement uses TRBV5-1 and TRBJ2-1; either TRBD1 or TRBD2 may fit D (6 bases each). Trimming pared 7 bases from V and 3 bases from J, leaving 14 bases between. From germline, CDR1 is SGHRS and CDR2 YFSETQ. The length of the CDR3 is 14 residues. CDR3 DNA: TGCGCCAGCCGCCAGGAGGGGGGCTACAATGAGCAGTTCTTC. Its translation is CASRQEGGYNEQFF.

This clonotype was picked up a small number of times. This sequence joins TRBV7-3 and TRBJ2-1; D is perhaps TRBD2 (5 bases). CDR3 length: 16 residues. Germline CDR1 is SGHTA and CDR2 is FQGTGA. V gave up 2 bases and J gave up 7 bases, with 18 bases separating them. The CDR3 spells CASSLEGWTQGNEQFF. In DNA, the CDR3 is TGTGCCAGCAGCTTAGAGGGTTGGACCCAAGGAAATGAGCAGTTCTTC.

There are a few counts of this clonotype. The chain uses TRBV4-2 and TRBJ2-3, with TRBD2 matching over 7 bases. The CDR3 sequence is 16 residues long. Germline V gene sequence: CDR1 LGHNA, CDR2 YNFKEQ. V shed 0 bases, J shed 1 base, and the junction held 4 bases outside the gene matches. Written as DNA, the CDR3 is TGTGCCAGCAGCCAAGATTTCGCGGGGGGCACAGATACGCAGTATTTT. Its protein product is CASSQDFAGGTDTQYF.

The chain couples TRBV20-1 to TRBJ1-1, with D maybe TRBD1 (6 bases). With 5 bases removed from V and 0 bases from J, the gap between germline ends came to 10 bases. Germline V gene data show CDR1 as DFQATT and CDR2 as SNEGSKA (reference sequence). The CDR3 has 13 residues. The DNA of the CDR3 is TGCAGTGCTGGGAGGGGGGTGAACACTGAAGCTTTCTTT. Protein product: CSAGRGVNTEAFF.

This clonotype was found a few times. The chain combines TRBV20-1 with TRBJ2-3; D uncertain. Trimming pared 6 bases from V and 0 bases from J, leaving 7 bases between. Germline CDR1 reads DFQATT; CDR2 reads SNEGSKA (reference sequence). The CDR3 consists of 12 residues. The CDR3 region is CSADDSTDTQYF. The DNA for the CDR3 is TGCAGTGCGGACGACAGCACAGATACGCAGTATTTT.

This clonotype was recorded a few times. V and J are TRBV12-3 or TRBV12-4 and TRBJ2-4, with 9 bases aligning to TRBD1. The CDR3 is made up of 16 amino acids. V lost 5 bases to trimming and J lost 0 bases; unmatched junction nucleotides: 5. The CDR3 loop is CASSPRTGVAKNIQYF. DNA of the CDR3: TGTGCCAGCAGTCCCCGGACAGGGGTAGCCAAAAACATTCAGTACTTC.

V usage is TRBV7-2 and J usage is TRBJ1-1; D remains ambiguous. The ends were cut back, 5 bases at V and 0 bases at J, with 16 bases in the middle. The V gene's germline CDR1 is SGHTA and CDR2 FQGNSA. This CDR3 contains 16 residues. The CDR3 sequence is CASSIGGGRLNTEAFF. The CDR3 DNA follows: TGTGCCAGCAGCATAGGCGGAGGACGGTTGAACACTGAAGCTTTCTTT. Based on the CDR3 plus reference TRBV7-2 and TRBJ1-1, the full variable domain is GAGVSQSPSNKVTEKGKDVELRCDPISGHTALYWYRQSLGQGLEFLIYFQGNSAPDKSGLPSDRFSAERTGGSVSTLTIQRTQQEDSAVYLCASSIGGGRLNTEAFFGQGTRLTVV.

This clonotype was counted ten times or more. The V and J genes are TRBV4-2 and TRBJ2-1, with a weak D call TRBD2 (6 bases). CDR1 is LGHNA and CDR2 is YNFKEQ in the germline V gene. The CDR3 loop spans 16 amino acids. The germline V and J ends were trimmed by 2 bases and 4 bases, with 15 bases remaining between them. CDR3 in DNA: TGTGCCAGCAGCCAAAGGCGGGGCCGTAATTACAATGAGCAGTTCTTC. Amino acid sequence: CASSQRRGRNYNEQFF.

This clonotype has a count of ten or more. The rearrangement links TRBV7-9 to TRBJ2-7; 7 nucleotides match TRBD2. This CDR3 is built from 16 residues. After removal of 3 bases from V and 0 bases from J, the junction contained 8 bases not matched to a gene. CDR1 is SEHNR, CDR2 FQNEAQ, per germline (reference sequence). CDR3 protein: CASSFRTGTNSYEQYF. The CDR3 nucleotides read TGTGCCAGCAGCTTCAGGACCGGGACTAACTCCTACGAGCAGTACTTC. Full variable domain (remainder filled in from reference TRBV7-9 and TRBJ2-7): DTGVSQNPRHKITKRGQNVTFRCDPISEHNRLYWYRQTLGQGPEFLTYFQNEAQLEKSRLLSDRFSAERPKGSFSTLEIQRTEQGDSAMYLCASSFRTGTNSYEQYFGPGTRLTVT.

This clonotype has only a few counts. The rearrangement uses TRBV20-1 and TRBJ1-1; 9 bases line up with TRBD1. After removal of 3 bases from V and 11 bases from J, the junction contained 10 bases not matched to a gene. Looked up from germline, CDR1 is DFQATT and CDR2 is SNEGSKA (reference sequence). This CDR3 comprises 13 residues. The CDR3 sequence is CSASLGTGLMAFF. CDR3 sequence (DNA): TGCAGTGCTAGTCTCGGGACAGGGTTAATGGCTTTCTTT.

V is TRBV9 and J is TRBJ2-5; 9 positions match TRBD2. J gave up 0 bases and V 0 bases, and 3 bases lay outside the gene matches. The CDR3 consists of 16 residues. From germline, CDR1 is SGDLS and CDR2 YYNGEE. The CDR3 DNA reads as TGTGCCAGCAGCGTAGGGCCTAGCGGGGACCAAGAGACCCAGTACTTC. Translation: CASSVGPSGDQETQYF. Full variable domain (rest looked up from reference TRBV9 and TRBJ2-5): DSGVTQTPKHLITATGQRVTLRCSPRSGDLSVYWYQQSLDQGLQFLIQYYNGEERAKGNILERFSAQQFPDLHSELNLSSLELGDSALYFCASSVGPSGDQETQYFGPGTRLLVL.

The rearrangement joins TRBV6-6 to TRBJ2-3; the match to TRBD2 covers 10 bases. The V segment lost 0 bases and the J segment 1 base; nucleotides outside the gene matches: 10. Germline-derived CDR1 and CDR2 are MNHNY and SVGAGI (reference sequence). This CDR3 has 19 residues. CDR3 sequence: CASSYSASGGRSGTDTQYF. The DNA for the CDR3 is TGTGCCAGCAGTTACTCGGCTAGCGGGGGAAGGTCCGGCACAGATACGCAGTATTTT.

A few counts support this clonotype. The CDR3 loop is CSVVTSKLTGFNYGYTF. CDR3 sequence (DNA): TGCAGCGTCGTTACTTCAAAATTGACAGGGTTCAACTATGGCTACACCTTC. The chain is built from TRBV29-1 and TRBJ1-2; 7 nucleotides line up with TRBD1. With 6 bases clipped from V and 2 bases from J, the junction kept 18 bases outside the gene matches. Germline CDR1 and CDR2: SQVTM and ANQGSEA. CDR3 size: 17 residues.

The CDR3 DNA is TGTGCCACCTGGACCGGGACTAGCGGGGATACGCAGTATTTT. Translating gives CATWTGTSGDTQYF. This chain joins TRBV15 and TRBJ2-3; 12 nucleotides match TRBD2. The germline gives CDR1 LNHNV, CDR2 YYDKDF (reference sequence). With 8 bases clipped from V and 6 bases from J, the junction kept 6 bases outside the gene matches. The length of the CDR3 is 14 residues.

The rearrangement uses TRBV5-1 and TRBJ1-1; tentative D call: TRBD1 (5 bases). The V end lost 0 bases, the J end lost 10 bases, and 13 bases lay between the germline ends. This CDR3 has 13 amino acids. CDR1 is SGHRS and CDR2 is YFSETQ in the germline V gene. The CDR3 region is CASSLGGSRLAFF. The CDR3 nucleotides read TGCGCCAGCAGCTTGGGGGGCAGCCGGCTAGCTTTCTTT. Looking up the rest from reference TRBV5-1 and TRBJ1-1 gives the full variable domain: KAGVTQTPRYLIKTRGQQVTLSCSPISGHRSVSWYQQTPGQGLQFLFEYFSETQRNKGNFPGRFSGRQFSNSRSEMNVSTLELGDSALYLCASSLGGSRLAFFGQGTRLTVV.

V usage is TRBV11-2 and J usage is TRBJ2-2; unclear D gene. V was shortened by 3 bases and J by 2 bases, with 13 bases between the two germline ends. Germline CDR1 is SGHAT and CDR2 is FQNNGV. The CDR3 totals 16 residues. CDR3 bases: TGTGCCAGCAGCTTTAACCCTAAATCCAACACCGGGGAGCTGTTTTTT. Its protein is CASSFNPKSNTGELFF.

This clonotype was counted a few times. The J gene is TRBJ2-5, the V gene TRBV5-1, with D perhaps matching TRBD2 (6 bases). Germline CDR1 and CDR2: SGHRS and YFSETQ. This CDR3 is 14 amino acids long. Trimming stripped 4 bases from V and 5 bases from J, with 15 bases between. CDR3 amino acids: CASSAAGAGETQYF. The CDR3 bases are TGCGCCAGCAGCGCGGCCGGGGCGGGGGAGACCCAGTACTTC. Filled out from reference TRBV5-1 and TRBJ2-5, the complete variable domain reads KAGVTQTPRYLIKTRGQQVTLSCSPISGHRSVSWYQQTPGQGLQFLFEYFSETQRNKGNFPGRFSGRQFSNSRSEMNVSTLELGDSALYLCASSAAGAGETQYFGPGTRLLVL.

Many counts were recorded for this clonotype. The chain recombines TRBV5-1 with TRBJ2-3, with D possibly being TRBD2 (7 bases). This CDR3 comprises 14 residues. Germline values: CDR1 SGHRS, CDR2 YFSETQ. Trimming left V 0 bases short and J 6 bases short, with 11 bases between. CDR3 residues: CASSLDGGADTQYF. The CDR3 DNA reads TGCGCCAGCAGCTTGGATGGGGGGGCCGATACGCAGTATTTT.

The chain has TRBV6-2 or TRBV6-3 and TRBJ2-1; 13 bases map to TRBD2. V lost 7 bases to trimming and J lost 8 bases; unmatched junction nucleotides: 11. This CDR3 is 16 amino acids long. Germline V gene lookup returns CDR1 MNHEY and CDR2 SVGEGT. The CDR3 DNA sequence: TGTGCCAGCAACGTACCGGGACTAGCGGGGTTCTATGAGCAGTTCTTC. Amino acids: CASNVPGLAGFYEQFF.

This sequence joins TRBV10-1 and TRBJ2-7, with 9 bases fitting TRBD1. The CDR3 covers 15 residues. Germline CDR1 and CDR2: WNHNN and SYGVQD (reference sequence). After removal of 6 bases from V and 3 bases from J, the junction contained 9 bases not matched to a gene. The CDR3 region is CASSSDRGGFYEQYF. The CDR3 DNA reads as TGCGCCAGCAGCTCGGACAGGGGCGGATTCTACGAGCAGTACTTC.